This T cell receptor (beta chain) was captured in a study of T cells in Graves' hyperthyroidism and ophthalmopathy. Across the study: It was at initial diagnosis, before any treatment, that peripheral blood was collected. Study-wide results and limits: Prediction of ophthalmopathy progression came a median around 6.1 months pre-onset.

CDR3 length: 17 amino acids. Germline loops: CDR1 DFQATT, CDR2 SNEGSKA (reference sequence). The trim removed 5 bases at V and 2 bases at J, leaving 13 bases unmatched. This clonotype has a count of ten or more. The target antigen is unknown. TCR beta CDR3 regions were amplified from RNA transcripts. HTBI primers drove first-round RT-PCR of the TCR CDR3. Each CDR3 protein gets one entry after TCRdb re-called the multiplex PCR reads with MiXCR. Of some 360,000 distinct CDR3 sequences in the sample, around 18% were seen once. The chain is built from TRBV20-1 and TRBJ2-1; TRBD2 matches 9 bases. Sequencing was done on a sample of blood. The sequence came from a middle-aged woman with Graves' ophthalmopathy. CDR3: CSAAEASGVSPYNEQFF. The CDR3 DNA reads TGCAGTGCTGCCGAGGCTAGCGGGGTCTCGCCCTACAATGAGCAGTTCTTC.